The 28 T cell receptor beta chains listed next were all sequenced from one sample in a study of T-cell memory formation after mild COVID-19. MiXCR was run by TCRdb on the 5' RACE reads, yielding one entry per CDR3 protein. The sample yields more than 75,000 distinct CDR3 sequences, approximately 14% seen once. The sample was PBMCs or a T cell subset sorted from them (not recorded which). These receptors originate from an adult woman who had mild COVID-19 (a few samples of this study predate the infection). Cell type and time point are not known.

The CDR3 DNA sequence: TGCGCCAGCAGCCAAGAAGGCCTAATCCTTTACAATGAGCAGTTCTTC. Translation: CASSQEGLILYNEQFF. The chain couples TRBV4-1 to TRBJ2-1; D not certain. The ends were cut back, 0 bases at V and 4 bases at J, with 13 bases in the middle. There are 16 residues in the CDR3. The germline gives CDR1 MGHRA, CDR2 YSYEKL.

This clonotype has just one count. The genes are TRBV19 and TRBJ1-2; perhaps TRBD1 as D (5 bases). This CDR3 is built from 13 residues. Looked up from germline, CDR1 is LNHDA and CDR2 is SQIVND (reference sequence). V was pared by 5 bases and J by 4 bases, with 11 bases between. CDR3 loop: CASSQTEFYGYTF. In nucleotides, the CDR3 is TGTGCCAGTAGTCAGACAGAATTCTATGGCTACACCTTC. The entire variable domain, with the rest obtained from reference TRBV19 and TRBJ1-2, is as follows: DGGITQSPKYLFRKEGQNVTLSCEQNLNHDAMYWYRQDPGQGLRLIYYSQIVNDFQKGDIAEGYSVSREKKESFPLTVTSAQKNPTAFYLCASSQTEFYGYTFGSGTRLTVV.

In its sample, this clonotype was seen many times. The rearrangement links TRBV20-1 to TRBJ2-5; no reliable D call. The V end lost 1 base, the J end lost 5 bases, and 11 bases lay between the germline ends. The CDR3 totals 13 residues. Germline loops: CDR1 DFQATT, CDR2 SNEGSKA (reference sequence). CDR3 nucleotide sequence: TGCAGTGCTAGAGTCAAGTACGGGGAGACCCAGTACTTC. Encoded protein: CSARVKYGETQYF.

This chain uses TRBV6-5 with TRBJ2-7; 9 bases are a match to TRBD1. CDR1 and CDR2 (germline): MNHEY, SVGAGI. The CDR3 extends over 16 amino acids. After removal of 6 bases from V and 9 bases from J, the junction contained 18 bases not matched to a gene. The chain's CDR3 is CASRPGQGPGAGVQYF. CDR3 in DNA: TGTGCCAGCAGACCCGGACAGGGGCCGGGGGCCGGCGTGCAGTACTTC.

This clonotype was observed a few times. J is TRBJ2-7 and V is TRBV29-1, with 11 bases matching TRBD2. J lost 0 bases, V lost 1 base, and 11 bases had no gene match. The CDR3 sequence is 18 residues long. In germline, CDR1 is SQVTM, CDR2 ANQGSEA. The CDR3, as DNA: TGCAGCGTTGAAGGAGACCCGACTAGCGGGACGAACTCCTACGAGCAGTACTTC. It translates to CSVEGDPTSGTNSYEQYF.

The rearrangement links TRBV6-6 to TRBJ2-3; D unresolved. Between the trimmed V and J ends, which lost 5 bases and 0 bases, there was a span of 15 bases. Germline V lookup: CDR1 MNHNY, CDR2 SVGAGI (reference sequence). The CDR3 contains 16 residues. CDR3 loop: CASSHLTTSSTDTQYF. In DNA, the CDR3 is TGTGCCAGCAGTCACTTAACTACTTCTAGCACAGATACGCAGTATTTT.

V gene TRBV29-1 combines with J gene TRBJ2-7; 9 positions agree with TRBD2. Germline V gene sequence: CDR1 SQVTM, CDR2 ANQGSEA. This CDR3 has 14 amino acids. Losses at the gene ends were 6 bases for V and 0 bases for J; bases not matched to a gene: 6. The CDR3 nucleotides are TGCAGCGTGGTTGGAGCGGGGGGCTCCTACGAGCAGTACTTC. Translating it yields CSVVGAGGSYEQYF.

The rearrangement uses TRBV5-1 and TRBJ2-5; D tentatively fits TRBD1 or TRBD2 (5 bases each). Trimming pared 0 bases from V and 4 bases from J, leaving 10 bases between. CDR3 length: 14 residues. The germline V gene has CDR1 SGHRS and CDR2 YFSETQ. DNA of the CDR3: TGCGCCAGCAGCTTGGGGGGGTACGGAGAGACCCAGTACTTC. Translation: CASSLGGYGETQYF.

This clonotype occurred a few times. The rearrangement uses TRBV28 and TRBJ2-2, with D perhaps TRBD1 (5 bases). The V and J ends lost 10 bases and 0 bases respectively, with 9 bases between them. Germline loops: CDR1 MDHEN, CDR2 SYDVKM. The CDR3 length is 13 residues. The CDR3 loop is CATQGSNTGELFF. DNA for the CDR3: TGTGCCACCCAGGGTTCGAACACCGGGGAGCTGTTTTTT.

Ten or more counts support this clonotype. J is TRBJ1-2 and V is TRBV7-2; D may be TRBD1 (6 bases). CDR1 is SGHTA, CDR2 FQGNSA, per germline. There are 15 residues in the CDR3. With 4 bases removed from V and 6 bases from J, the gap between germline ends came to 18 bases. CDR3 in amino acids: CASSSKQGFGDGYTF. The CDR3, as DNA: TGTGCCAGCAGCTCTAAACAGGGTTTTGGGGATGGCTACACCTTC.

This clonotype was seen only a few times. This chain connects TRBV11-2 to TRBJ1-2; D may be TRBD1 (5 bases). Germline-derived CDR1 and CDR2 are SGHAT and FQNNGV. Trimming took 5 bases from V and 0 from J, leaving 16 bases between them. There are 16 residues in the CDR3. DNA for the CDR3: TGTGCCAGCAGCCAGGGAGGGACTCCAGCTAACTATGGCTACACCTTC. It translates to CASSQGGTPANYGYTF.

The rearrangement joins TRBV7-9 to TRBJ2-7; D possibly corresponds to TRBD1 (5 bases). Trimming took off 2 bases at V and 0 bases at J, with 8 bases between the two ends. Germline lookup yields CDR1 SEHNR and CDR2 FQNEAQ (reference sequence). This CDR3 spans 14 amino acids. The CDR3 here is CASSLSDSSYEQYF. The CDR3 DNA follows: TGTGCCAGCAGCTTAAGTGACAGCTCCTACGAGCAGTACTTC. Using reference TRBV7-9 and TRBJ2-7 for the parts outside the CDR3, the full variable domain is DTGVSQNPRHKITKRGQNVTFRCDPISEHNRLYWYRQTLGQGPEFLTYFQNEAQLEKSRLLSDRFSAERPKGSFSTLEIQRTEQGDSAMYLCASSLSDSSYEQYFGPGTRLTVT.

This clonotype was counted between two and nine times. V usage is TRBV7-2 and J usage is TRBJ2-3; 12 nucleotides match TRBD2. The V gene end was trimmed by 4 bases and the J gene end by 3 bases; junction bases not matched to a gene: 11. This CDR3 comprises 18 residues. Germline CDR1 SGHTA, CDR2 FQGNSA. The CDR3 reads CASSSLAGGPGSTDTQYF. CDR3 nucleotides: TGTGCCAGCAGCTCTCTAGCGGGGGGGCCGGGTAGTACAGATACGCAGTATTTT.

The V gene is TRBV4-1, the J gene TRBJ2-7; D gene unclear. V dropped 1 base and J dropped 4 bases, with 11 bases sitting between them. Germline loops: CDR1 MGHRA, CDR2 YSYEKL. The CDR3 is 14 residues long. This CDR3 reads CASSQVAAEYEQYF. For the CDR3, the DNA is TGCGCCAGCAGCCAAGTGGCGGCAGAGTACGAGCAGTACTTC.

Ten or more counts support this clonotype. The rearrangement uses TRBV7-8 and TRBJ2-1; the D is unclear. Germline CDR1 is SGHVS and CDR2 is FQNEAQ. This CDR3 has 12 residues. The ends were cut back, 7 bases at V and 2 bases at J, with 6 bases in the middle. The CDR3 reads CASTRPYNEQFF. The CDR3 DNA follows: TGTGCCAGCACGAGGCCCTACAATGAGCAGTTCTTC.

This clonotype has ten or more counts. This chain connects TRBV7-8 to TRBJ2-7, with 7 positions matching TRBD1. This CDR3 has 14 residues. V shed 5 bases, J shed 3 bases, and the junction held 7 bases outside the gene matches. CDR1 is SGHVS and CDR2 is FQNEAQ in the germline V gene. CDR3 amino acids: CASSPRTGIYEQYF. In nucleotides, the CDR3 is TGTGCCAGCAGCCCACGGACAGGTATCTACGAGCAGTACTTC.

This chain uses TRBV4-1 with TRBJ2-7, with 11 bases lining up with TRBD2. CDR1 and CDR2 from the germline V gene are MGHRA and YSYEKL. The V gene end was trimmed by 5 bases and the J gene end by 4 bases; junction bases not matched to a gene: 10. CDR3 length equals 16 residues. The CDR3 sequence: CASSSLAGGPGYEQYF. The CDR3 DNA reads as TGCGCCAGCAGCTCGTTAGCGGGGGGGCCTGGTTACGAGCAGTACTTC.

This clonotype was detected once. The DNA for the CDR3 is TGTGCCAGCAGCACCCCCGGACCCCGTGGCGCTGAAAAACTGTTTTTT. This gives the protein CASSTPGPRGAEKLFF. V and J are TRBV11-2 and TRBJ1-4; D call uncertain. The CDR3 covers 16 residues. V was pared by 5 bases and J by 7 bases, with 20 bases between. CDR1 is SGHAT, CDR2 FQNNGV, per germline.

The CDR3 loop reads CASSLAGGQDYGYTF. As DNA, the CDR3 is TGTGCCAGCAGCTTAGCAGGTGGCCAGGACTATGGCTACACCTTC. V and J are TRBV7-9 and TRBJ1-2, with D unresolved. CDR3 size: 15 residues. Looked up from germline, CDR1 is SEHNR and CDR2 is FQNEAQ (reference sequence). Trimming removed 0 bases at V and 3 bases at J, with 11 bases between.

The rearrangement uses TRBV20-1 and TRBJ2-7; unclear D gene. CDR1 is DFQATT, CDR2 SNEGSKA, per germline (reference sequence). The CDR3 has 12 amino acids. Deletions cut 0 bases from V and 2 bases from J, with 5 bases between. For the CDR3, the DNA is TGCAGTGCTAGAGATCCCGCCTACGAGCAGTACTTC. Its translation is CSARDPAYEQYF.

This clonotype was seen only a few times. The chain employs TRBV7-6 and TRBJ2-1, with D possibly TRBD2 on 5 matching bases. Germline-derived CDR1 and CDR2 are SGHVS and FNYEAQ. The V end was cut by 1 base, the J end by 5 bases, with 24 bases between. The CDR3 length is 19 residues. The CDR3 nucleotides read TGTGCCAGCAGCTTAGGGTGGCGGGTAGCGCCGTGGGATCACAATGAGCAGTTCTTC. Protein: CASSLGWRVAPWDHNEQFF.

This clonotype occurred a few times. The rearrangement links TRBV5-1 to TRBJ2-1; TRBD2 matches at 13 bases. The CDR3 loop spans 16 amino acids. Germline V gene sequence: CDR1 SGHRS, CDR2 YFSETQ. V shed 2 bases and J 10 bases; nucleotides not matched to a gene: 9. CDR3 nucleotide sequence: TGCGCCAGCAGCTTACATACTAGCGGGAGGGCTAACGAGCAGTTCTTC. It is translated as CASSLHTSGRANEQFF.

This clonotype has more than one count but fewer than ten. The V and J genes are TRBV6-2 or TRBV6-3 and TRBJ2-3; D remains ambiguous. This CDR3 has 16 amino acids. Per germline, CDR1 MNHEY and CDR2 SVGEGT. Trimming cost V 5 bases and J 2 bases, with 17 bases left between them. The CDR3 coding sequence is TGTGCCAGCAGTACCCCGGACGTAGGAGACACAGATACGCAGTATTTT. Residues: CASSTPDVGDTDTQYF.

This clonotype was seen a handful of times. The chain uses TRBV25-1 and TRBJ2-1, with D perhaps assigned TRBD1 or TRBD2 (5 bases each). Trimming shortened V by 3 bases and J by 3 bases, and 12 bases separated the two germline ends. Germline CDR1 reads MGHDK; CDR2 reads SYGVNS. The CDR3 is made up of 15 amino acids. The CDR3 nucleotides are TGTGCCAGCAGTGATCCCGGGACGGTCTACAATGAGCAGTTCTTC. Its protein is CASSDPGTVYNEQFF. Full variable domain (rest looked up from reference TRBV25-1 and TRBJ2-1): EADIYQTPRYLVIGTGKKITLECSQTMGHDKMYWYQQDPGMELHLIHYSYGVNSTEKGDLSSESTVSRIRTEHFPLTLESARPSHTSQYLCASSDPGTVYNEQFFGPGTRLTVL.

The table lists this clonotype with a few counts. The chain recombines TRBV20-1 with TRBJ2-1, with 7 bases fitting TRBD2. The germline V gene encodes CDR1 DFQATT and CDR2 SNEGSKA (reference sequence). The CDR3 length is 15 residues. Trimming removed 6 bases from V and 6 bases from J; junction bases left unmatched: 14. CDR3 nucleotides: TGCAGTGCCTTTCCCTTAGCGGGCCAAACCAATGAGCAGTTCTTC. Protein: CSAFPLAGQTNEQFF.

V is TRBV19 and J is TRBJ2-7, with D possibly called TRBD1 or TRBD2 (5 bases each). Germline CDR1 reads LNHDA; CDR2 reads SQIVND (reference sequence). This CDR3 is built from 18 residues. The germline V and J ends were trimmed by 3 bases and 6 bases, with 27 bases remaining between them. CDR3: CASSMLFVGVASAGEQYF. The CDR3 nucleotides read TGTGCCAGTAGTATGCTCTTCGTGGGGGTAGCGAGCGCCGGCGAGCAGTACTTC.

The V and J genes are TRBV21-1 and TRBJ2-1; the table assigns TRBD2, which was not confirmed against the DNA. TRBV21-1 is tagged as a pseudogene. The CDR3 runs to 16 residues. The DNA of the CDR3 is TGTGCCAGCAGCAAAGCAGTAACTAGCGGGGGCCCTGAGCAGTTCTTC. Protein: CASSKAVTSGGPEQFF.

This clonotype was detected only a few times. V is TRBV6-5 and J is TRBJ2-5; 7 nucleotides agree with TRBD2. The V and J ends lost 6 bases and 5 bases, in that order; junction bases with no gene match: 6. Per germline, CDR1 MNHEY and CDR2 SVGAGI. The CDR3 covers 13 residues. The CDR3 loop is CASSLTSWETQYF. For the CDR3, the DNA is TGTGCCAGCAGCCTGACTAGCTGGGAGACCCAGTACTTC.